Listed below are T cell receptor beta chains from one sample, sequenced in a study of regulatory T cells in long-lasting Graves disease. TCRdb reanalysed the multiplex PCR reads using MiXCR and keeps one entry per CDR3 protein. The sample has a few hundred thousand distinct CDR3 sequences; 23% are singletons. The sample was peripheral blood mononuclear cells (PBMCs), taken when the disease was refractory, from a patient treated with antithyroid drugs. The origin of the receptors is a female donor with Graves disease. Each CDR3 is given with its conserved first and last residue. A D gene is named only where the DNA matches it firmly. The size of a clone is reported for some rows only, either as once, few or many, or as a class for expanded clones.

cdr3_length j_call clone_size d_call v_call cdr3_nt cdr3_aa
15 TRBJ2-2 few NA TRBV7-7 TGTGCTAGCAGCTTAGAACCGGCGGGTACCGGGGAGCTGTTTTTT CASSLEPAGTGELFF
15 TRBJ1-1 NA NA TRBV11-1 TGTGTCAGCAGCTTCGGCTGGCACTCGAACACTGAAGCTTTCTTT CVSSFGWHSNTEAFF
15 TRBJ1-2 NA NA TRBV19 TGTGCCAGTAGCCAACAGGACCCTACTTTAACGGGCTACACCTTC CASSQQDPTLTGYTF
15 TRBJ1-2 NA TRBD1 TRBV7-8 TGTGCCAGCAGCCCAGCGAGGGACAGCCTTGGAGGCTACACCTTC CASSPARDSLGGYTF
12 TRBJ2-5 few TRBD2 TRBV19 TGTGCCAGTGCGGAGGGAGGGGAGACCCAGTACTTC CASAEGGETQYF
16 TRBJ2-4 many NA TRBV2 TGTGCCAGCAGTGACTACAGGGAATCGGCCAAAAACATTCAGTACTTC CASSDYRESAKNIQYF
13 TRBJ1-1 many NA TRBV2 TGTGCCAGCATCCAGAGAGTTAACACTGAAGCTTTCTTT CASIQRVNTEAFF
17 TRBJ1-5 NA TRBD1 TRBV6-1 TGTGCCAGCAGTGAAGTAACGGGACAGAATAGCAATCAGCCCCAGCATTTT CASSEVTGQNSNQPQHF
12 TRBJ2-7 many NA TRBV6-2/TRBV6-3 TGTGCCAGCACGGATAAGGCCTACGAGCAGTACTTC CASTDKAYEQYF
16 TRBJ2-5 NA TRBD1 TRBV20-1 TGCAGTGCTAGACTCACCGGGACAGGGTACCAAGAGACCCAGTACTTC CSARLTGTGYQETQYF
15 TRBJ2-3 NA TRBD1 TRBV6-1 TGTGCCAGCAGTGACTCAGGGGGCGAATCAGATACGCAGTATTTT CASSDSGGESDTQYF
13 TRBJ1-5 many NA TRBV5-1 TGCGCCAGCAGCTTGTTGTCAGATCAGCCCCAGCATTTT CASSLLSDQPQHF
13 TRBJ1-2 many NA TRBV24-1 TGTGCCACCAGGGACACAACTAACTATGGCTACACCTTC CATRDTTNYGYTF
17 TRBJ2-3 NA NA TRBV20-1 TGCAGTGCTAGAGGAAGGGACGGGAGCCATCTAACAGATACGCAGTATTTT CSARGRDGSHLTDTQYF
15 TRBJ2-6 few NA TRBV6-1 TGTGCCAGCAGTCTCGAGGGGGCTGGGGCCAACGTCCTGACTTTC CASSLEGAGANVLTF
16 TRBJ1-3 NA NA TRBV18 TGTGCCAGCTCACCACCTACGGCCCCCCCTGGAAACACCATATATTTT CASSPPTAPPGNTIYF